These 17 T cell receptor beta chains were all obtained from the same sample, sequenced in a study of control samples from healthy donors and cancer patients. Some clones are missing from TCRdb's copy, which holds only in-frame ones; the method was immunoSEQ multiplex PCR. The sample shows about 130,000 clones, around 93% of them seen only once. The sequencing sample was made of blood. Every receptor here comes from a woman between 45 and 60 years old in good health.

The chain carries TRBV6-6 and TRBJ1-4; TRBD1 matches at 11 bases. Germline loops: CDR1 MNHNY, CDR2 SVGAGI (reference sequence). V gave up 6 bases and J gave up 2 bases; unmatched junction bases: 5. The CDR3 is 16 amino acids. The chain's CDR3 is CASSLGQGVTNEKLFF. CDR3 DNA: TGTGCCAGCAGCCTGGGACAGGGGGTTACTAATGAAAAACTGTTTTTT.

This clone was found once. The V call is TRBV28, the J call TRBJ2-3; TRBD2 matches at 11 bases. The J segment lost 1 base and the V segment lost 6 bases, leaving 3 bases of the junction unmatched. The germline V gene encodes CDR1 MDHEN and CDR2 SYDVKM. This CDR3 is 15 amino acids long. The DNA of the CDR3 is TGTGCCAGCAGCCATAGCGGGGGGGGCACAGATACGCAGTATTTT. As protein: CASSHSGGGTDTQYF.

In nucleotides, the CDR3 is TGTGCCAGCAGTTTAATGCTAGATACGCAGTATTTT. It is translated as CASSLMLDTQYF. This rearrangement joins TRBV12-3 or TRBV12-4 to TRBJ2-3; D gene ambiguous. Trimming shortened V by 2 bases and J by 5 bases, and 5 bases separated the two germline ends. The CDR3 covers 12 residues.

J is TRBJ1-1 and V is TRBV18; maybe TRBD1 (5 bases). Germline loops: CDR1 KGHSH, CDR2 LQKENI. V gave up 0 bases and J gave up 0 bases, with 8 bases separating them. The CDR3 loop spans 15 amino acids. CDR3: CASSPPPGLNTEAFF. The CDR3 bases are TGTGCCAGCTCACCACCCCCAGGGCTGAACACTGAAGCTTTCTTT. Full variable domain (outside the CDR3, taken from reference TRBV18 and TRBJ1-1): NAGVMQNPRHLVRRRGQEARLRCSPMKGHSHVYWYRQLPEEGLKFMVYLQKENIIDESGMPKERFSAEFPKEGPSILRIQQVVRGDSAAYFCASSPPPGLNTEAFFGQGTRLTVV.

This CDR3 is CASSPPSRPYNEQFF. The CDR3 DNA follows: TGTGCCAGCAGCCCTCCTAGCCGTCCCTACAATGAGCAGTTCTTC. The V call is TRBV7-9, the J call TRBJ2-1, with D possibly being TRBD2 (5 bases). This CDR3 spans 15 amino acids. Germline loops: CDR1 SEHNR, CDR2 FQNEAQ (reference sequence). Between the trimmed V and J ends, which lost 5 bases and 2 bases, there was a span of 13 bases.

V and J are TRBV11-2 and TRBJ1-4; the match to TRBD1 covers 7 bases. Germline CDR1 reads SGHAT; CDR2 reads FQNNGV. This CDR3 spans 14 amino acids. V lost 5 bases, J lost 4 bases, and 4 bases stayed unmatched. As DNA, the CDR3 is TGTGCCAGCAGCCCGGGACAGTTTAATGAAAAACTGTTTTTT. It yields the protein CASSPGQFNEKLFF.

The rearrangement uses TRBV7-2 and TRBJ2-3, with D tentatively TRBD1 (5 bases). The CDR3 length is 15 residues. With 6 bases removed from V and 1 base from J, the gap between germline ends came to 14 bases. The V gene's germline CDR1 is SGHTA and CDR2 FQGNSA. The CDR3 protein is CASSLGLVGTDTQYF. As DNA, the CDR3 is TGTGCCAGCAGTTTGGGGCTAGTCGGCACAGATACGCAGTATTTT.

The DNA for the CDR3 is TGCGCCAGCAGTCAATTGGAGTCGGCGGGAGGGCCCTACGAGCAGTACTTC. Protein product: CASSQLESAGGPYEQYF. V usage is TRBV23-1 and J usage is TRBJ2-7, with 9 bases identical to TRBD2. Being an ORF, TRBV23-1 has a function that is uncertain. J was trimmed by 2 bases and V by 1 base; bases with no gene match: 9. The CDR3 is made up of 17 amino acids.

The count of this clone is one. As DNA, the CDR3 is TGTGCCAGCAGTGGGGGGCGGAGTAGCAATCAGCCCCAGCATTTT. Translation: CASSGGRSSNQPQHF. The rearrangement joins TRBV6-4 to TRBJ1-5, with D possibly matching TRBD1 (6 bases). V was cut by 4 bases and J by 0 bases, with 10 bases left in between. The CDR3 is made up of 15 amino acids. The germline CDR1 and CDR2 sequences are MRHNA and SNTAGT.

J is TRBJ2-3 and V is TRBV11-2, with 10 bases fitting TRBD2. Germline V lookup: CDR1 SGHAT, CDR2 FQNNGV. This CDR3 has 16 amino acids. The V segment lost 4 bases and the J segment 2 bases; nucleotides outside the gene matches: 6. The CDR3 loop is CASSSRTSGDTDTQYF. The CDR3 nucleotides read TGTGCCAGCAGCTCCAGAACTAGCGGGGACACAGATACGCAGTATTTT.

The chain is built from TRBV6-6 and TRBJ1-4; D might be TRBD1 (5 bases). Germline V gene lookup returns CDR1 MNHNY and CDR2 SVGAGI (reference sequence). V dropped 6 bases and J dropped 4 bases, with 15 bases sitting between them. The CDR3 has 15 amino acids. In nucleotides, the CDR3 is TGTGCCAGCAGAAGGGACGGATCCGTTAATGAAAAACTGTTTTTT. This sequence encodes CASRRDGSVNEKLFF.

The rearrangement links TRBV19 to TRBJ1-2; a possible D gene is TRBD1 (5 bases). The ends were cut back, 5 bases at V and 4 bases at J, with 14 bases in the middle. Germline assignment: CDR1 LNHDA and CDR2 SQIVND (reference sequence). This CDR3 contains 14 residues. The CDR3 loop is CASSDTGTSYGYTF. In nucleotides, the CDR3 is TGTGCCAGTAGTGATACCGGGACGTCCTATGGCTACACCTTC.

This clone has a single count. The CDR3 protein is CASSATGTSSYNEQFF. The DNA of the CDR3 is TGTGCCAGCAGTGCTACCGGGACTAGCTCCTACAATGAGCAGTTCTTC. The chain carries TRBV6-1 and TRBJ2-1; 8 nucleotides line up with TRBD2. With V trimmed by 4 bases and J by 0 bases, 5 bases remained unmatched. The length of the CDR3 is 16 residues. Germline V gives CDR1 MNHNS, CDR2 SASEGT.

J is TRBJ2-3 and V is TRBV6-4, with D possibly TRBD2 on 6 matching bases. Germline loops: CDR1 MRHNA, CDR2 SNTAGT. The CDR3 is made up of 14 amino acids. The V end was cut by 4 bases, the J end by 1 base, with 9 bases between. CDR3 loop: CASSVGGGTDTQYF. The CDR3 bases are TGTGCCAGCAGTGTGGGCGGGGGCACAGATACGCAGTATTTT.

This rearrangement joins TRBV7-6 to TRBJ1-1; 7 bases map to TRBD1. The CDR3 is 15 residues long. J was trimmed by 4 bases and V by 5 bases; bases with no gene match: 10. The germline V gene encodes CDR1 SGHVS and CDR2 FNYEAQ. In nucleotides, the CDR3 is TGTGCCAGCAGCCCCCTTACGACAGGGCCCACTGAAGCTTTCTTT. Translating gives CASSPLTTGPTEAFF.

The rearrangement links TRBV30 to TRBJ1-2, with 12 nucleotides matching TRBD1. V lost 8 bases, J lost 4 bases, and 11 bases stayed unmatched. Germline V lookup: CDR1 GTSNPN, CDR2 SVGIG (reference sequence). The CDR3 loop spans 15 amino acids. The DNA for the CDR3 is TGTGCCGGAGGGCTCGGGACAGGGGGCACCTATGGCTACACCTTC. Translation gives CAGGLGTGGTYGYTF.

The CDR3 DNA is TGTGCCAGCAGCTTGGCGGGGCGGGTTGAAAAACTGTTTTTT. Translated: CASSLAGRVEKLFF. The rearrangement uses TRBV5-6 and TRBJ1-4, with a possible D match to TRBD1 (5 bases). Germline lookup yields CDR1 SGHDT and CDR2 YYEEEE. V lost 0 bases to trimming and J lost 7 bases, with 10 bases between them. CDR3 length: 14 amino acids.